This TCR beta chain was captured by sequencing in a study of identical twins. Every donor was a healthy Caucasian. This clonotype occurred a few times. Template switching added a universal primer site; cDNA carried unique molecular identifiers. MiXCR, run by TCRdb on the 5' RACE reads, gives a single entry per CDR3 protein. The sample records roughly 290,000 distinct CDR3 sequences, about 8.3% being singletons. Deletions cut 1 base from V and 9 bases from J, with 13 bases between. This CDR3 spans 15 amino acids. The same data also contributed to another study, on yellow fever vaccine responses in identical twins.

This receptor was taken from a woman under 30 in good health. Sequencing used memory (CD45RO+) T cells sorted from blood. The chain uses TRBV12-3 or TRBV12-4 and TRBJ1-6; possible D gene TRBD1, 5 bases. In nucleotides, the CDR3 is TGTGCCAGCAGTTTAGTTGGAGGGGAAGGTTCACCCCTCCACTTT. This codes for CASSLVGGEGSPLHF.